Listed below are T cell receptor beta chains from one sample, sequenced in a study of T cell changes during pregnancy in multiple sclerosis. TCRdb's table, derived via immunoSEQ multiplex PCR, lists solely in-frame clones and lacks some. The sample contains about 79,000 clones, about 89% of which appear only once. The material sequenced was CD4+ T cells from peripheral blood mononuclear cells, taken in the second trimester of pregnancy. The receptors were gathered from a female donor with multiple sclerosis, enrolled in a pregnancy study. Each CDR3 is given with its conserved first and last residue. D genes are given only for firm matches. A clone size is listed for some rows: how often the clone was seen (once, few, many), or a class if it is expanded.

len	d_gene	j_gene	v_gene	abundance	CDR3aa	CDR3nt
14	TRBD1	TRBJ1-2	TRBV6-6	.	CASSPTQGAGGYTF	TGTGCCAGCAGCCCTACCCAGGGGGCAGGAGGCTACACCTTC
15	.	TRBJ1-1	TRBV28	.	CASSLSGPVNTEAFF	TGTGCCAGCAGTTTATCGGGTCCTGTGAACACTGAAGCTTTCTTT
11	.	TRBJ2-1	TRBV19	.	CASSMRDEQFF	TGTGCCAGTAGTATGAGGGATGAGCAGTTCTTC
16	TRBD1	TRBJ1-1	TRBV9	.	CASSITGTGVGTEAFF	TGTGCCAGCAGCATAACCGGGACAGGGGTGGGCACTGAAGCTTTCTTT
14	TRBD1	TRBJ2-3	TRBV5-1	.	CASSQQGFTDTQYF	TGCGCCAGCAGCCAACAGGGGTTTACAGATACGCAGTATTTT
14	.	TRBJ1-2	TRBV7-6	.	CASSLAHRGYGYTF	TGTGCCAGCAGCTTAGCGCATCGGGGATATGGCTACACCTTC
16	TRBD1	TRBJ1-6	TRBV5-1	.	CASSLSGQGVNSPLHF	TGCGCCAGCAGCTTGTCGGGTCAGGGGGTGAATTCACCCCTCCACTTT
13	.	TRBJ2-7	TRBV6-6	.	CASTRTASYEQYF	TGTGCCAGCACCAGGACAGCGTCCTACGAGCAGTACTTC
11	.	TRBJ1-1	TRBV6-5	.	CASQQRGEAFF	TGTGCCAGCCAACAACGGGGGGAAGCTTTCTTT
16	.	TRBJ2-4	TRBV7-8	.	CASSLTTAPAKNIQYF	TGTGCCAGCAGCTTAACGACAGCCCCAGCCAAAAACATTCAGTACTTC
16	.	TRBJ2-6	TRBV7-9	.	CASIGPAVTGANVLTF	TGTGCCAGCATCGGACCAGCGGTAACTGGGGCCAACGTCCTGACTTTC
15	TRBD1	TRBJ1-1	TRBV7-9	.	CASSSTGGRNTEAFF	TGTGCCAGCAGCTCGACAGGGGGCAGAAACACTGAAGCTTTCTTT
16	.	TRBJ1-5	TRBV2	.	CASSERRTGFNQPQHF	TGTGCCAGCAGTGAACGTAGAACAGGCTTCAATCAGCCCCAGCATTTT
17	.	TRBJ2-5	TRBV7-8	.	CASSLRPAGEPKQTQYF	TGTGCCAGCAGCTTAAGGCCCGCGGGCGAACCTAAACAGACCCAGTACTTC
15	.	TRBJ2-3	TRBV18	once	CASSSLLADSDTQYF	TGTGCCAGCTCATCCCTCTTGGCGGACTCAGATACGCAGTATTTT
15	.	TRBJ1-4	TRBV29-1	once	CSVEGQGLFNEKLFF	TGCAGCGTTGAAGGGCAGGGACTTTTTAATGAAAAACTGTTTTTT
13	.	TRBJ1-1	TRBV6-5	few	CASNGQPNTEAFF	TGTGCCAGCAACGGACAGCCGAACACTGAAGCTTTCTTT
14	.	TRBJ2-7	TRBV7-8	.	CASSLAGLNYEQYF	TGTGCCAGCAGCTTAGCGGGACTCAACTACGAGCAGTACTTC
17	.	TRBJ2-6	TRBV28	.	CASSFLTGGLGANVLTF	TGTGCCAGCAGTTTTTTAACAGGAGGGCTCGGGGCCAACGTCCTGACTTTC
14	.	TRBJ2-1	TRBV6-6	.	CASRGQILYNEQFF	TGTGCCAGCAGAGGACAAATACTATACAATGAGCAGTTCTTC
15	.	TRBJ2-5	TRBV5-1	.	CASSLAGYQGETQYF	TGCGCCAGCAGCTTGGCTGGCTACCAGGGGGAGACCCAGTACTTC
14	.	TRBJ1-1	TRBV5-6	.	CASSSIGGDTEAFF	TGTGCCAGCAGTTCGATAGGGGGAGATACTGAAGCTTTCTTT
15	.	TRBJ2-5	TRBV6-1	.	CASKGYGGARETQYF	TGTGCCAGCAAGGGTTATGGGGGCGCGCGGGAGACCCAGTACTTC
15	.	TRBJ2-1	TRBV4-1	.	CASSRPASDYNEQFF	TGCGCCAGCAGCCGCCCCGCTAGCGATTACAATGAGCAGTTCTTC
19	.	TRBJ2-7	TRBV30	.	CAFTSEQSTNRRSSYEQYF	TGTGCCTTTACCTCCGAACAGAGTACGAACCGAAGAAGCTCCTACGAGCAGTACTTC
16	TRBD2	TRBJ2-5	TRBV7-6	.	CASGPIAGGTKETQYF	TGTGCCAGCGGCCCAATAGCGGGGGGGACGAAAGAGACCCAGTACTTC
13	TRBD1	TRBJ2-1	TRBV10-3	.	CAIRDTGTGGQFF	TGTGCCATCAGGGATACCGGGACAGGGGGGCAGTTCTTC
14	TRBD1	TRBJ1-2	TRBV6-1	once	CASSADRGRYGYTF	TGTGCCAGCAGTGCGGACAGGGGACGATATGGCTACACCTTC
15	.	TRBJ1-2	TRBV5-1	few	CASSLTAYGGQGYTF	TGCGCCAGCAGCTTGACAGCCTACGGAGGGCAGGGCTACACCTTC
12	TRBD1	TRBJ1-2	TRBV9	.	CASSKQGYGYTF	TGTGCCAGCAGCAAACAGGGGTATGGCTACACCTTC
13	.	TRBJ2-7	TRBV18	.	CASSPSSSYEQYF	TGTGCCAGCTCACCTAGTAGTTCCTACGAGCAGTACTTC
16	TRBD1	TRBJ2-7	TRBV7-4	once	CASSHHLRQGFYEQYF	TGTGCCAGCAGCCACCACTTAAGACAGGGGTTCTACGAGCAGTACTTC
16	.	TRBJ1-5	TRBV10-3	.	CAISESSRGMVQPQHF	TGTGCCATCAGTGAGTCGTCCAGGGGCATGGTGCAGCCCCAGCATTTT
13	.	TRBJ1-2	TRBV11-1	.	CASSLEGQGGYTF	TGTGCCAGCAGCTTAGAGGGGCAAGGTGGCTACACCTTC
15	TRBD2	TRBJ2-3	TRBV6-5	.	CASSTTSGRTDTQYF	TGTGCCAGCAGTACCACTAGCGGCCGCACAGATACGCAGTATTTT
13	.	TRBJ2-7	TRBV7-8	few	CASAWKGAYEQYF	TGTGCCAGCGCCTGGAAGGGGGCCTACGAGCAGTACTTC
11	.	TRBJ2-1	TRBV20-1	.	CSANRLMEQFF	TGCAGTGCTAATCGACTCATGGAGCAGTTCTTC
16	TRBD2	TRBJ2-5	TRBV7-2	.	CASSPVTRRGGETQYF	TGTGCCAGCAGTCCCGTTACCCGACGGGGGGGAGAGACCCAGTACTTC
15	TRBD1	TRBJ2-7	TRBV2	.	CASSSDRTSSYEQYF	TGTGCCAGCAGTTCGGACAGGACGAGCTCCTACGAGCAGTACTTC
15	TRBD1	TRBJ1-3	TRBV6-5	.	CASGYRGPSGNTIYF	TGTGCCAGCGGCTACAGGGGGCCCTCTGGAAACACCATATATTTT